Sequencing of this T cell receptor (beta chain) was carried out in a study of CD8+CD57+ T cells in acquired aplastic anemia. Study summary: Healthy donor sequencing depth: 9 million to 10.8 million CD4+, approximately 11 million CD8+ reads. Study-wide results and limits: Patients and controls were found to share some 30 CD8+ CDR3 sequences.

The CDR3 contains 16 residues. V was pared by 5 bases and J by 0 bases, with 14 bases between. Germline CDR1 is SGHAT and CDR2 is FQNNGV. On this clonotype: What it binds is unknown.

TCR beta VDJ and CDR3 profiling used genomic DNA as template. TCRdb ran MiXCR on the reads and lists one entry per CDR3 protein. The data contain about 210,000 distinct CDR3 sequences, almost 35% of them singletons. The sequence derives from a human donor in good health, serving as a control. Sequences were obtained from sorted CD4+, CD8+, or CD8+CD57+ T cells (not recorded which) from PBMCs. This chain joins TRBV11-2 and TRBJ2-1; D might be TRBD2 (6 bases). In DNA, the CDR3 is TGTGCCAGCAGCCCCATTGCGGGGAGCTCCTACAATGAGCAGTTCTTC. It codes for CASSPIAGSSYNEQFF. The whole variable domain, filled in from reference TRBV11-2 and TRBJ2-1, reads EAGVAQSPRYKIIEKRQSVAFWCNPISGHATLYWYQQILGQGPKLLIQFQNNGVVDDSQLPKDRFSAERLKGVDSTLKIQPAKLEDSAVYLCASSPIAGSSYNEQFFGPGTRLTVL.